This T cell receptor beta chain was profiled in a study of radiation and T cells in renal cell carcinoma. Study-wide background: Nephrectomy followed 15 Gy stereotactic body radiation by 4 weeks. Study outcomes and limitations: In blood, top tumor clones expanded by 2 weeks, shrinking by 4.

As for time point: baseline pretreatment blood. Treatment: 15 Gy SBRT to primary tumor, nephrectomy 4 weeks later. Serial blood draws occurred at baseline and 2 and 4 weeks post-SBRT. TCRdb's table, derived via immunoSEQ multiplex PCR, lists solely in-frame clones and lacks some. The sample has some 120,000 clones, about four fifths seen once. The germline V gene encodes CDR1 MDHEN and CDR2 SYDVKM. The CDR3 loop spans 16 amino acids. Trimming cost V 1 base and J 0 bases, with 12 bases left between them. Comments on this clone: The antigen is undetermined.

The receptor comes from a woman between 55 and 75 years old with renal cell carcinoma. The source was blood, collected from a patient whose treatment included radiotherapy and nephrectomy. The J gene is TRBJ1-1, the V gene TRBV28, with a tentative D call TRBD1 (5 bases). The CDR3 nucleotides read TGTGCCAGCAGTTTATCAGGGACCCTTATGAACACTGAAGCTTTCTTT. Protein: CASSLSGTLMNTEAFF.